A selection of T cell receptor beta chains follows, all from one sample in a study of human T cells and chemical hapten exposure. TCRdb independently ran MiXCR on the RACE reads; one entry per CDR3 protein. The data contain approximately 370,000 distinct CDR3 sequences, 5% to 6.5% of them singletons. The sequences come from whole blood, collected in connection with sensitization to the hapten diphenylcyclopropenone (DPC). The receptors come from a young woman with alopecia areata. Some clones in this sample may be carry-over from other donors' samples. The CDR3 runs from the conserved cysteine through the conserved F or W. A D gene is named only where the DNA matches it firmly. Clone sizes are given selectively: once, few, many, or a class where the clone is expanded.

J,V,size,D,DNA,CDR3
TRBJ2-4,TRBV4-1,many,NA,TGCGCCAGCAGCCAACAGGGGGGGGTTGGTGACATTCAGTACTTC,CASSQQGGVGDIQYF
TRBJ2-3,TRBV28,NA,NA,TGTGCCAGCAGTTCCCCGGGGGCGGAAGATACGCAGTATTTT,CASSSPGAEDTQYF
TRBJ2-7,TRBV4-2,few,NA,TGTGCCAGCAGCCAATCGGGGCTCGTCTTGTCCTACGAGCAGTACTTC,CASSQSGLVLSYEQYF
TRBJ2-3,TRBV10-3,NA,TRBD1,TGTGCCATAAAAGAGGGGACAGGTCTTCTCACAGATACGCAGTATTTT,CAIKEGTGLLTDTQYF
TRBJ1-6,TRBV6-2/TRBV6-3,few,NA,TGTGCCAGCAGATACACGGATCTGGCACCCCTCCACTTT,CASRYTDLAPLHF
TRBJ1-4,TRBV11-2,few,TRBD1,TGTGCCAGCAGCATTGGACAGGGGGAAGAAAAACTGTTTTTT,CASSIGQGEEKLFF
TRBJ1-5,TRBV12-3/TRBV12-4,NA,TRBD1,TGTGCCAGCAGTTCGGACAGGGGATATCAGCCCCAGCATTTT,CASSSDRGYQPQHF
TRBJ2-1,TRBV7-6,NA,TRBD1,TGTGCCAGCAGTAAGCTGACAGGGGGCTACAATGAGCAGTTCTTC,CASSKLTGGYNEQFF
TRBJ1-1,TRBV5-1,few,NA,TGCGCCAGCAGCTTTGGTGGCGGGGACACTGAAGCTTTCTTT,CASSFGGGDTEAFF
TRBJ2-3,TRBV5-6,few,TRBD1,TGTGCCAGCGGTAAGACAGGGGAAACAGATACGCAGTATTTT,CASGKTGETDTQYF
TRBJ1-2,TRBV24-1,few,NA,TGTGCCACCAGTGATTTGACGGCGTATGGCTACACCTTC,CATSDLTAYGYTF
TRBJ2-5,TRBV15,few,NA,TGTGCCACCAGCAGAGTGCGGGGCGAAGAGACCCAGTACTTC,CATSRVRGEETQYF
TRBJ1-1,TRBV4-2,few,TRBD1,TGTGCCAGCAACAAGGGACAGTCGAACACTGAAGCTTTCTTT,CASNKGQSNTEAFF
TRBJ2-5,TRBV7-2,many,NA,TGTGCCAGCAGCTTACATGCGGGGAACCAAGAGACCCAGTACTTC,CASSLHAGNQETQYF
TRBJ2-2,TRBV15,few,NA,TGTGCCACCAGCGATCGGGACGGGAACACCGGGGAGCTGTTTTTT,CATSDRDGNTGELFF
TRBJ1-1,TRBV12-3/TRBV12-4,few,NA,TGTGCCAGCACCCGAACAGGAGTGAAGAACACTGAAGCTTTCTTT,CASTRTGVKNTEAFF
TRBJ1-6,TRBV15,few,NA,TGTGCCACCAGCAGAGTAGCCAGGGATTCACCCCTCCACTTT,CATSRVARDSPLHF
TRBJ2-3,TRBV7-8,NA,NA,TGTGCCAGCAGCTTATTGGTCTTCGGAGGGAGCACAGATACGCAGTATTTT,CASSLLVFGGSTDTQYF
TRBJ2-1,TRBV6-1,many,TRBD1,TGTGCCAGCAGTGAAGGGGGACAGGGCTACAATGAGCAGTTCTTC,CASSEGGQGYNEQFF
TRBJ1-5,TRBV6-5,many,TRBD1,TGTGCCAGCAGTAGGGGGCAGCGGGGTCGCAATCAGCCCCAGCATTTT,CASSRGQRGRNQPQHF
TRBJ1-2,TRBV5-1,many,TRBD1,TGCGCCAGCAGCTCTACCGGGACAGGAGACTATGGCTACACCTTC,CASSSTGTGDYGYTF
TRBJ2-1,TRBV6-2/TRBV6-3,many,TRBD2,TGTGCCAGCAGTTACTTCGCTAGCGGGGTTAATGAGCAGTTCTTC,CASSYFASGVNEQFF
TRBJ2-7,TRBV28,few,NA,TGTGCCAGCAGTTGGATAGGGCGTCGGGACGAGCAGTACTTC,CASSWIGRRDEQYF
TRBJ1-6,TRBV6-5,few,TRBD1,TGTGCCAGCAGTCTATCGACAGGGTGGAATTCACCCCTCCACTTT,CASSLSTGWNSPLHF
TRBJ1-3,TRBV29-1,NA,NA,TGCAGCGTTGAAACAGGGTTATCCGGAAACACCATATATTTT,CSVETGLSGNTIYF
TRBJ1-1,TRBV6-2/TRBV6-3,few,TRBD1,TGTGCCAGCAGTTACCCCGGACAGGTGCGCACTGAAGCTTTCTTT,CASSYPGQVRTEAFF
TRBJ2-7,TRBV7-3,many,NA,TGTGCCAGCAGCTTAACGGGGACCCCGGGGTACGAGCAGTACTTC,CASSLTGTPGYEQYF
TRBJ1-1,TRBV6-4,many,NA,TGTGCCAGCAGTGGTACAGCGGGTTCTGGTGAAGCTTTCTTT,CASSGTAGSGEAFF
TRBJ2-5,TRBV20-1,few,NA,TGCAGTGCTAGAGCCCCAACTAGAGTGTCTATGCAAGAGACCCAGTACTTC,CSARAPTRVSMQETQYF
TRBJ2-7,TRBV9,many,TRBD1,TGTGCCAGCAGCGCCCGGGACAGGGGCTACGAGCAGTACTTC,CASSARDRGYEQYF
TRBJ1-5,TRBV20-1,many,NA,TGCAGTGCCAGACAGAAGGGTCAGCCCCAGCATTTT,CSARQKGQPQHF
TRBJ2-1,TRBV7-8,many,NA,TGTGCCAGCAGCCCTGTCGGTAGTCAGGGCTTCCCCCAGTTCTTC,CASSPVGSQGFPQFF
TRBJ2-3,TRBV12-3/TRBV12-4,NA,TRBD2,TGTGCCAGCAGTTTGACTAGCGGGGGGGTTGACACAGATACGCAGTATTTT,CASSLTSGGVDTDTQYF
TRBJ2-7,TRBV6-6,few,TRBD1,TGTGCCAGCGCCGACAGGGGCTACGAGCAGTACTTC,CASADRGYEQYF
TRBJ2-1,TRBV28,NA,NA,TGTGCCAGCAGTTCCTCGGGTAGGGGAGATAACTACAATGAGCAGTTCTTC,CASSSSGRGDNYNEQFF
TRBJ2-7,TRBV6-5,few,NA,TGTGCCAGCAGTTGGGCGGGACAACAGTACGAGCAGTACTTC,CASSWAGQQYEQYF
TRBJ2-2,TRBV29-1,few,NA,TGCAGCGTTGATTTTGGGGCCACCGGGGAGCTGTTTTTT,CSVDFGATGELFF
TRBJ1-4,TRBV7-2,NA,TRBD1,TGTGCCAGCAGCCGGAAGACAGGGGATAATGAAAAACTGTTTTTT,CASSRKTGDNEKLFF
TRBJ2-2,TRBV5-4,few,NA,TGTGCCAGCACCCGAGGCGGGGCTTCGAACACCGGGGAGCTGTTTTTT,CASTRGGASNTGELFF
TRBJ2-6,TRBV4-3,NA,TRBD1,TGCGCCAGCAGCCAAGTTCCACAGGGGGCTGGGGCCAACGTCCTGACTTTC,CASSQVPQGAGANVLTF
TRBJ1-4,TRBV7-2,NA,TRBD1,TGTGCCAGCAGCTTAAGACAGGGAGGTGAAAAACTGTTTTTT,CASSLRQGGEKLFF
TRBJ2-5,TRBV5-1,few,TRBD2,TGCGCCAGCAGCTTGGCCCGGCGGGGGGTCCAAGAGACCCAGTACTTC,CASSLARRGVQETQYF
TRBJ2-7,TRBV28,NA,TRBD1,TGTGCCAGTTCTAAAAGACAGGGCCCGTACGAGCAGTACTTC,CASSKRQGPYEQYF
TRBJ1-1,TRBV20-1,many,TRBD1,TGCAGTGCTAACCGACAGGGGTGGTTAACTGAAGCTTTCTTT,CSANRQGWLTEAFF
TRBJ2-5,TRBV7-9,few,NA,TGTGCCAGCAGCTCCCCGGCGGGGCAAGAGACCCAGTACTTC,CASSSPAGQETQYF
TRBJ1-2,TRBV10-3,many,TRBD1,TGTGCCATCAACCACCGGGACAGGGGGATCGATGGCTACACCTTC,CAINHRDRGIDGYTF
TRBJ1-4,TRBV28,many,NA,TGTGCCAGCAGTTCGAGTGGACTGGTCACCCATGAAAAACTGTTTTTT,CASSSSGLVTHEKLFF
TRBJ2-4,TRBV5-1,few,TRBD1,TGCGCCAGCAGCCAAGGCGACAGGGATGGAAACATTCAGTACTTC,CASSQGDRDGNIQYF